This TCR beta chain was sequenced in a study of blood T cell repertoires in COVID-19. Turning to the study itself: Sites in the United States, Italy and Spain provided acute and convalescent COVID-19 samples. PBMCs, B-cell-depleted T cells, or T cells were the source of the cDNA or gDNA that made up the material.

Trimming took 7 bases from V and 8 from J, leaving 14 bases between them. Germline values: CDR1 GTSNPN, CDR2 SVGIG (reference sequence). The CDR3 length is 12 residues. Per the study methods: The authors estimated nucleated cell counts from reference gene primer amplification. Produced via immunoSEQ multiplex PCR; TCRdb's table is partial and in-frame only. Clone size and V and J calls were adopted from that table, with D and trimming inferred from the DNA. The table has about 75,000 clones, approximately 89% seen once; the top ten hold approximately 6.4%. The chain is built from TRBV30 and TRBJ1-4; unclear D gene. The receptor's source is a woman in her 70s with acute or convalescent COVID-19. The sequenced material came from peripheral blood. The CDR3 DNA follows: TGTGCCTTGGGAGGGCGGCCAGAAAAACTGTTTTTT. Amino acid sequence: CALGGRPEKLFF. The complete variable domain, with remaining parts taken from reference TRBV30 and TRBJ1-4, reads SQTIHQWPATLVQPVGSPLSLECTVEGTSNPNLYWYRQAAGRGLQLLFYSVGIGQISSEVPQNLSASRPQDRQFILSSKKLLLSDSGFYLCALGGRPEKLFFGSGTQLSVL.